The clone carrying this TCR beta chain was seen a handful of times. The antigen remains undetermined. This sample was taken from a study of T cells after yellow fever vaccination. Study-level background: In the case of low-cell-number fractions, SMART-Seq v4 Ultra Low Input was used for preparation. Study-wide findings and caveats: The presence of abundant clonotypes contaminating from the bulk population was possible in FACS-sorted repertoires.

TCR cDNA was made by 5'RACE template switching, adding a universal primer site and UMIs. MiXCR, applied by TCRdb to the 5' RACE reads, yields one record per CDR3 protein. The repertoire includes a few hundred thousand distinct CDR3 sequences, about a sixth of them detected once, and 17% sits in the top ten. The CDR3 length is 12 residues. Deletions cut 7 bases from V and 8 bases from J, with 15 bases between. Germline CDR1 is SQVTM and CDR2 is ANQGSEA. Sequencing was performed on PBMCs, taken around 5 days after the first yellow fever vaccination. The chain couples TRBV29-1 to TRBJ2-4; D call uncertain. This TCR came from a young man who received the YFV17D yellow fever vaccine. Here the CDR3 reads CSAGSSTYIQYF. The CDR3 region has the DNA TGCAGCGCCGGAAGTAGTACGTACATTCAGTACTTC.